In its sample, the clone carrying this T cell receptor (beta chain) is medium-sized. The antigen is unknown. The source of the sample is a study of vaccination and CD4 T cells after COVID-19. Study details: Participants received two doses of either BNT162b2 or mRNA-1273 vaccine. Cells were stimulated with overlapping spike peptide pools from SARS-CoV-2, HCoV-NL63, HCoV-OC43 and HCoV-229E.

Trimming stripped 1 base from V and 5 bases from J, with 14 bases between. From germline, CDR1 is MGHDK and CDR2 SYGVNS. The CDR3 runs 16 residues. The study sequenced cultured CD4+ T cell DNA using the Oncomine TCR Beta short-read assay. TCRdb ran MiXCR on the PCR reads and lists one entry per CDR3 protein. The data show several hundred distinct CDR3 sequences, just over 7.5% seen once. As for treatment: 10-day PBMC culture with coronavirus spike peptide pools or control peptides (ViraFEST assay). According to the study, CD4+ T cells from the unexposed donor were gathered ahead of the COVID-19 pandemic (2011-2018). ViraFEST relied on peptide pools to expand antigen-specific T cells; the TCRs were sequenced afterward. Study-level results: Median SARS-CoV-2-reactive clonotype numbers went from roughly 22 to 38; this increase was not significant.

Sequences were obtained from CD4+ T cells from blood, cultured in vitro. J is TRBJ1-4 and V is TRBV25-1; D remains unclear. The TCR sequence derives from a human donor in good health. The CDR3 nucleotides read TGTGCCAGCAGTGAATTTGGGTCCAGGAGCAATGAAAAACTGTTTTTT. Translated, it gives CASSEFGSRSNEKLFF.